The 27 T cell receptor beta chains listed next were all sequenced from one sample in a study of shared clonotypes between healthy human individuals. The assay was immunoSEQ multiplex PCR, and TCRdb's table has in-frame clones only and misses some. This table holds 2 million to 2.5 million clones, 93% found once. Naive CD8 cells, CD45RO-negative and positively selected for CCR7, excluded terminally differentiated effector memory CD45RA+ cells. The sample taken for sequencing was naive CD8+ T cells from PBMCs. Receptors were obtained from a man between 18 and 29 years old in good health. Some clones in this sample may be carry-over from other donors' samples.

The J gene is TRBJ2-7, the V gene TRBV6-5; TRBD2 agrees at 12 bases. Germline V gene lookup returns CDR1 MNHEY and CDR2 SVGAGI. The junction had 8 bases not matched to a gene; V was cut back by 6 bases and J by 5 bases. The CDR3 extends over 15 amino acids. CDR3 region: CASSYTSGRFDEQYF. CDR3 in DNA: TGTGCCAGCAGCTATACTAGCGGGAGGTTCGACGAGCAGTACTTC.

The chain joins TRBV5-5 to TRBJ1-1, with D possibly being TRBD1 (6 bases). This CDR3 has 13 residues. The ends were cut back, 2 bases at V and 3 bases at J, with 8 bases in the middle. Germline V lookup: CDR1 SGHKS, CDR2 YYEKEE (reference sequence). CDR3 sequence reads: CASSLTGYTEAFF. DNA for the CDR3: TGTGCCAGCAGCTTAACAGGGTACACTGAAGCTTTCTTT.

This CDR3 is CASSPSPGRGDEQYF. The DNA for the CDR3 is TGCGCCAGCAGCCCTTCACCGGGACGGGGGGACGAGCAGTACTTC. The J gene is TRBJ2-7, the V gene TRBV5-1; 7 nucleotides agree with TRBD2. Trimming removed 4 bases from V and 5 bases from J; junction bases left unmatched: 12. CDR3 length: 15 residues. Germline CDR1 is SGHRS and CDR2 is YFSETQ.

The V call is TRBV9, the J call TRBJ1-2; D unclear. Germline V gives CDR1 SGDLS, CDR2 YYNGEE. The CDR3 consists of 16 residues. V lost 3 bases, J lost 3 bases, and 18 bases lay in between. CDR3 sequence (DNA): TGTGCCAGCAGCGCCATTACCCCACGGGGTCACTATGGCTACACCTTC. It is translated as CASSAITPRGHYGYTF.

The genes are TRBV5-1 and TRBJ1-1; tentatively, D is TRBD1 (5 bases). Germline values: CDR1 SGHRS, CDR2 YFSETQ. V lost 0 bases and J lost 3, with 9 bases in between. This CDR3 is built from 14 residues. The DNA for the CDR3 is TGCGCCAGCAGCTTGGCCCCAGGGTACACTGAAGCTTTCTTT. Its translation is CASSLAPGYTEAFF.

This sequence joins TRBV29-1 and TRBJ2-5, with a possible D match to TRBD2 (5 bases). The germline V gene encodes CDR1 SQVTM and CDR2 ANQGSEA. The germline V and J ends were trimmed by 5 bases and 11 bases, with 15 bases remaining between them. The CDR3 is 11 residues long. CDR3 DNA sequence: TGCAGCGTTAGTTCCATCGGGGAGCAGTACTTC. Residues: CSVSSIGEQYF.

V is TRBV5-1 and J is TRBJ1-4, with D hard to call. Germline V gene sequence: CDR1 SGHRS, CDR2 YFSETQ. This CDR3 spans 17 amino acids. V was trimmed by 4 bases and J by 5 bases, leaving 21 bases between them. CDR3 in DNA: TGCGCCAGCAGCCCCGGTGGTGAGGGTTACCGAAATGAAAAACTGTTTTTT. This codes for CASSPGGEGYRNEKLFF. Complete variable domain (other parts from reference TRBV5-1 and TRBJ1-4): KAGVTQTPRYLIKTRGQQVTLSCSPISGHRSVSWYQQTPGQGLQFLFEYFSETQRNKGNFPGRFSGRQFSNSRSEMNVSTLELGDSALYLCASSPGGEGYRNEKLFFGSGTQLSVL.

V usage is TRBV4-3 and J usage is TRBJ2-7; possibly TRBD1 for D (5 bases). Germline lookup yields CDR1 LGHNA and CDR2 YSLEER. The CDR3 runs 16 residues. Trimming removed 4 bases from V and 0 bases from J, with 16 bases in between. For the CDR3, the DNA is TGCGCCAGCAGCCTATTACGTGCAGGGAACTCCTACGAGCAGTACTTC. Amino acids: CASSLLRAGNSYEQYF.

The chain joins TRBV28 to TRBJ1-1, with D perhaps matching TRBD1 (5 bases). In germline, CDR1 is MDHEN, CDR2 SYDVKM. This CDR3 is built from 15 residues. The V end lost 2 bases, the J end lost 4 bases, and 14 bases lay between the germline ends. CDR3 residues: CASSLRSRVSTEAFF. DNA of the CDR3: TGTGCCAGCAGTTTAAGATCCAGGGTGAGCACTGAAGCTTTCTTT.

The rearrangement joins TRBV5-1 to TRBJ2-5; 13 positions match TRBD2. The V and J ends lost 2 bases and 1 base, in that order; junction bases with no gene match: 2. Germline V CDR1 and CDR2: SGHRS, YFSETQ. This CDR3 has 16 residues. CDR3 nucleotide sequence: TGCGCCAGCAGCTTAGGACTAGCGGGGGCCCAAGAGACCCAGTACTTC. Protein sequence: CASSLGLAGAQETQYF.

The genes are TRBV6-1 and TRBJ1-1; D might be TRBD1 (6 bases). CDR1 is MNHNS and CDR2 is SASEGT in the germline V gene. V lost 1 base, J lost 3 bases, and 12 bases lay in between. CDR3 length equals 15 residues. This chain's CDR3 is CASSEDWGADTEAFF. Here the CDR3 DNA reads TGTGCCAGCAGTGAAGATTGGGGGGCTGACACTGAAGCTTTCTTT.

The V call is TRBV27, the J call TRBJ2-7; D not resolved. Germline CDR1 reads MNHEY; CDR2 reads SMNVEV (reference sequence). The CDR3 has 13 residues. Trimming left V 5 bases short and J 3 bases short, with 11 bases between. The CDR3 loop reads CASSPWAIYEQYF. The CDR3 coding sequence is TGTGCCAGCAGTCCCTGGGCCATCTACGAGCAGTACTTC.

Comments on this clone: This sequence may be a read error, since a much larger clone differs from it by one base. This specimen includes other DNA sequences encoding the same CDR3. This chain connects TRBV9 to TRBJ1-1; D possibly corresponds to TRBD1 (5 bases). V was pared by 0 bases and J by 4 bases, with 7 bases between. From germline, CDR1 is SGDLS and CDR2 YYNGEE. The length of the CDR3 is 13 residues. The CDR3 DNA is TGTGCCAGCAGCGTAGGGGGCATCACTGAAGCTTTCTTT. It translates to CASSVGGITEAFF.

This sequence joins TRBV27 and TRBJ2-2; 10 bases match TRBD2. The CDR3 extends over 17 amino acids. The germline gives CDR1 MNHEY, CDR2 SMNVEV (reference sequence). The ends lost 2 bases at V and 7 bases at J; junction bases unmatched: 10. The CDR3 is CASSLVGSSGRGGELFF. In nucleotides, the CDR3 is TGTGCCAGCAGTTTAGTCGGGTCTAGCGGGAGAGGCGGGGAGCTGTTTTTT.

This chain uses TRBV27 with TRBJ2-6; tentative D call: TRBD1 (5 bases). The ends were cut back, 7 bases at V and 0 bases at J, with 16 bases in the middle. Germline CDR1 reads MNHEY; CDR2 reads SMNVEV (reference sequence). This CDR3 has 17 amino acids. CDR3 in amino acids: CASTSIQVSSGANVLTF. Here the CDR3 DNA reads TGTGCCAGCACATCCATACAGGTAAGCTCTGGGGCCAACGTCCTGACTTTC. The full variable domain, its missing parts supplied by reference TRBV27 and TRBJ2-6, is EAQVTQNPRYLITVTGKKLTVTCSQNMNHEYMSWYRQDPGLGLRQIYYSMNVEVTDKGDVPEGYKVSRKEKRNFPLILESPSPNQTSLYFCASTSIQVSSGANVLTFGAGSRLTVL.

The gene calls are TRBV13 and TRBJ2-1; TRBD1 aligns across 7 bases. CDR3 size: 15 residues. Germline V gene sequence: CDR1 PRHDT, CDR2 FYEKMQ (reference sequence). V shed 7 bases and J 4 bases; nucleotides not matched to a gene: 10. The CDR3 coding sequence is TGTGCCAGCACCACACAGGGGACGACTTACAATGAGCAGTTCTTC. Translation: CASTTQGTTYNEQFF.

The CDR3 DNA is TGTGCCACCAGCAGAGGTCGACTAGCGGGCCAAAGGACGAATGAGCAGTTCTTC. This gives the protein CATSRGRLAGQRTNEQFF. The chain links TRBV15 to TRBJ2-1; 10 bases agree with TRBD2. The V segment lost 1 base and the J segment 7 bases; nucleotides outside the gene matches: 13. The CDR3 has 18 amino acids. Germline V gene data show CDR1 as LNHNV and CDR2 as YYDKDF (reference sequence).

The chain recombines TRBV10-3 with TRBJ1-3, with 7 bases aligning to TRBD1. Germline CDR1 and CDR2: ENHRY and SYGVKD. The CDR3 has 17 amino acids. The ends lost 2 bases at V and 1 base at J; junction bases unmatched: 8. For the CDR3, the DNA is TGTGCCATCAGTGAGCCGATTAACAGGGGTTCTGGAAACACCATATATTTT. Translation gives CAISEPINRGSGNTIYF.

Comment on this clone: The sample holds other DNA sequences that translate to the same CDR3. V and J are TRBV7-9 and TRBJ2-7; D is unclear. Germline V lookup: CDR1 SEHNR, CDR2 FQNEAQ (reference sequence). Trimming shortened V by 3 bases and J by 1 base, and 10 bases separated the two germline ends. The CDR3 is 14 amino acids. CDR3 DNA sequence: TGTGCCAGCAGCTTGGATAGACTTTCCTACGAGCAGTACTTC. It is translated as CASSLDRLSYEQYF.

The chain is built from TRBV19 and TRBJ1-2; a possible D gene is TRBD1 (5 bases). V was pared by 3 bases and J by 7 bases, with 12 bases between. The CDR3 consists of 13 residues. CDR1 LNHDA and CDR2 SQIVND come from the germline V gene (reference sequence). DNA for the CDR3: TGTGCCAGTAGTATGGTTGACAGATTTGGCTACACCTTC. It is translated as CASSMVDRFGYTF.

V is TRBV10-2 and J is TRBJ2-7; D is ambiguous. The CDR3 loop spans 13 amino acids. Germline V gives CDR1 WSHSY, CDR2 SAAADI. Trimming cost V 2 bases and J 3 bases, with 8 bases left between them. The CDR3: CASSEENGYEQYF. CDR3 sequence (DNA): TGCGCCAGCAGTGAGGAAAATGGCTACGAGCAGTACTTC.

The chain employs TRBV29-1 and TRBJ2-1; TRBD1 agrees at 7 bases. Germline assignment: CDR1 SQVTM and CDR2 ANQGSEA. Trimming took 7 bases from V and 3 from J; bases not matched to a gene: 6. The CDR3 is 13 residues long. The CDR3 protein is CSGGQPNYNEQFF. CDR3 nucleotides: TGCAGCGGGGGACAGCCCAACTACAATGAGCAGTTCTTC.

J is TRBJ2-5 and V is TRBV7-8, with TRBD2 matching over 7 bases. This CDR3 has 14 residues. The germline gives CDR1 SGHVS, CDR2 FQNEAQ. V lost 3 bases and J lost 1; bases outside the gene matches: 2. The CDR3 reads CASSFGGSQETQYF. The CDR3 nucleotides are TGTGCCAGCAGCTTCGGGGGGTCCCAAGAGACCCAGTACTTC.

The chain couples TRBV25-1 to TRBJ2-7; possible D gene TRBD1, 7 bases. Trimming cost V 4 bases and J 0 bases, with 16 bases left between them. The CDR3 runs to 16 residues. Germline values: CDR1 MGHDK, CDR2 SYGVNS. CDR3 amino acids: CASSGVTGTPSYEQYF. CDR3 nucleotide sequence: TGTGCCAGCAGTGGCGTGACAGGGACTCCCTCCTACGAGCAGTACTTC.

J is TRBJ2-1 and V is TRBV7-9; TRBD2 might be the D (6 bases). Per germline, CDR1 SEHNR and CDR2 FQNEAQ (reference sequence). V lost 6 bases and J 0 bases, leaving 15 bases between the germline ends. This CDR3 spans 16 amino acids. CDR3 nucleotides: TGTGCCAGCAGGGCTATAGCGGTTAGCTCCTACAATGAGCAGTTCTTC. It is translated as CASRAIAVSSYNEQFF.

This chain links TRBV11-2 with TRBJ2-7; TRBD1 matches 8 bases. The CDR3 length is 14 residues. The V gene end was trimmed by 8 bases and the J gene end by 0 bases; junction bases not matched to a gene: 6. Per the germline V gene, CDR1 is SGHAT and CDR2 is FQNNGV. The DNA for the CDR3 is TGTGCCAGCTCCGACAGGGGTCACTCCTACGAGCAGTACTTC. Its translation is CASSDRGHSYEQYF.

In this sample, this clone turned up once. The V call is TRBV7-8, the J call TRBJ2-2; D is undetermined. Germline V gene data show CDR1 as SGHVS and CDR2 as FQNEAQ. There are 15 residues in the CDR3. Trimming took off 2 bases at V and 0 bases at J, with 7 bases between the two ends. This CDR3 reads CASSLFGANTGELFF. The CDR3 DNA reads as TGTGCCAGCAGCTTATTCGGCGCGAACACCGGGGAGCTGTTTTTT.